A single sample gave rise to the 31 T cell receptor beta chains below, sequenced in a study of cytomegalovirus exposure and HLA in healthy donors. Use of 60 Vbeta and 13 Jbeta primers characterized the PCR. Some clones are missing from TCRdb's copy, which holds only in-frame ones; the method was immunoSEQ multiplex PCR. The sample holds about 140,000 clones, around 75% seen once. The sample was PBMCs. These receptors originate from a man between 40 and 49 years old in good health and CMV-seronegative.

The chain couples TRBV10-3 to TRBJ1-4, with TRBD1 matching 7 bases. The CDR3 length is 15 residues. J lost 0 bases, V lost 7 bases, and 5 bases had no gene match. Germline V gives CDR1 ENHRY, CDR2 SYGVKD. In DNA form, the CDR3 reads TGTGCCATCAAAGGGACAGCAGCAACTAATGAAAAACTGTTTTTT. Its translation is CAIKGTAATNEKLFF.

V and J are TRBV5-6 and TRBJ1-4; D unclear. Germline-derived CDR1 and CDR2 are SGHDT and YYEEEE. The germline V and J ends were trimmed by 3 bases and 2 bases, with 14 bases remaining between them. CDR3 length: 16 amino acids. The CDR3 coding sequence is TGTGCCAGCAGCTGGAGGAACTGGGCCACTAATGAAAAACTGTTTTTT. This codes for CASSWRNWATNEKLFF.

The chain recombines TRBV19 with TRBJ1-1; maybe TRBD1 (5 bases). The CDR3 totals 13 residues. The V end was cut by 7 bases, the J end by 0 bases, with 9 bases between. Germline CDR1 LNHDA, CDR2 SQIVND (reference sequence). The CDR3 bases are TGTGCCAGTACCACGACAGTGAACACTGAAGCTTTCTTT. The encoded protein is CASTTTVNTEAFF.

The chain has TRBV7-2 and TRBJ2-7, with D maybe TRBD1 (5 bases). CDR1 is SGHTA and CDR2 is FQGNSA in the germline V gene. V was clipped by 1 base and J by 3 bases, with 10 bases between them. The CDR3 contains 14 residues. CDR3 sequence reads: CASSLGPGRYEQYF. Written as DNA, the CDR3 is TGTGCCAGCAGCTTAGGCCCAGGGCGCTACGAGCAGTACTTC.

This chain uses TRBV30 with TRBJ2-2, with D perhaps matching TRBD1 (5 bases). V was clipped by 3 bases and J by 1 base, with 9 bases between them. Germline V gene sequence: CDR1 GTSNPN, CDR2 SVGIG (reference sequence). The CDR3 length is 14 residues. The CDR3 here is CAWRRTGNTGELFF. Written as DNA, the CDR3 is TGTGCCTGGAGGAGAACAGGGAACACCGGGGAGCTGTTTTTT.

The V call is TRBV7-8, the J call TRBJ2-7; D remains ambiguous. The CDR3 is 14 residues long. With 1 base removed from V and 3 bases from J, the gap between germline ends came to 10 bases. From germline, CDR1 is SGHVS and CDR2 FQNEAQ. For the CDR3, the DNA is TGTGCCAGCAGCTTAGAATGGGCAAGCTACGAGCAGTACTTC. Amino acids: CASSLEWASYEQYF.

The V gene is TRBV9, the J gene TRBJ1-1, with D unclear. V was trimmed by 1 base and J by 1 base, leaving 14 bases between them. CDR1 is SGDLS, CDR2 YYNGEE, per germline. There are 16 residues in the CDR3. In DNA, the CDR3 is TGTGCCAGCAGCGTAAATTGGGCCCTGGAGAACACTGAAGCTTTCTTT. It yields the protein CASSVNWALENTEAFF. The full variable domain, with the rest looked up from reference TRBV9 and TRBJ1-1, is DSGVTQTPKHLITATGQRVTLRCSPRSGDLSVYWYQQSLDQGLQFLIQYYNGEERAKGNILERFSAQQFPDLHSELNLSSLELGDSALYFCASSVNWALENTEAFFGQGTRLTVV.

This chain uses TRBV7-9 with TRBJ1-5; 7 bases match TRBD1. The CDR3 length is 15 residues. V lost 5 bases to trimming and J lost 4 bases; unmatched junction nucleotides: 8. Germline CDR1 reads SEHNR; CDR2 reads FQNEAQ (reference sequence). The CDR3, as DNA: TGTGCCAGCAGCCCGACAGGGTTCGAAAATCAGCCCCAGCATTTT. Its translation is CASSPTGFENQPQHF.

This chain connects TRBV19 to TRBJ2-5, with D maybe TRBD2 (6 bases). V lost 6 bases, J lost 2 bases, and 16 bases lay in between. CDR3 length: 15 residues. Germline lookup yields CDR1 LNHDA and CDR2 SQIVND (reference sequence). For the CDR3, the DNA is TGTGCCAGTAGCCGGGGCGGGAATGGACAAGAGACCCAGTACTTC. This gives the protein CASSRGGNGQETQYF.

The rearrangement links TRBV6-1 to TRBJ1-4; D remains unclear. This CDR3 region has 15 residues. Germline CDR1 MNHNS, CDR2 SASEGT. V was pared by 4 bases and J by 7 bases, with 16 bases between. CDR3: CASSVIPGRGEKLFF. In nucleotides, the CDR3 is TGTGCCAGCAGTGTCATCCCTGGGCGTGGTGAAAAACTGTTTTTT.

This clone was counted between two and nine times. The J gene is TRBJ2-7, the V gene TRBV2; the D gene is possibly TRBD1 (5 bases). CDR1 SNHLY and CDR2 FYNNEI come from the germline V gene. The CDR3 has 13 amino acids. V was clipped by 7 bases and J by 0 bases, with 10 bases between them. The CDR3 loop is CASIVRDSYEQYF. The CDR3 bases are TGTGCCAGCATTGTCAGGGACTCCTACGAGCAGTACTTC.

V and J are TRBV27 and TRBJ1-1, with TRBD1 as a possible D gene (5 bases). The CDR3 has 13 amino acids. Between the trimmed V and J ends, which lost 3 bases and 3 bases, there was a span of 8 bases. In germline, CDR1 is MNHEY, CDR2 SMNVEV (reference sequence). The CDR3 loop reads CASSLGPYTEAFF. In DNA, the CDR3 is TGTGCCAGCAGTTTGGGGCCCTACACTGAAGCTTTCTTT.

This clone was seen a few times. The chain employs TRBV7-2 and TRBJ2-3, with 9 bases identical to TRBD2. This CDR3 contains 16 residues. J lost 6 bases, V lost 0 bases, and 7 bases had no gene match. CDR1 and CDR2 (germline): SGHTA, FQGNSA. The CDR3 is CASSLAGRGGRDTQYF. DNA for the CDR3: TGTGCCAGCAGCTTAGCGGGGCGGGGGGGCCGGGATACGCAGTATTTT.

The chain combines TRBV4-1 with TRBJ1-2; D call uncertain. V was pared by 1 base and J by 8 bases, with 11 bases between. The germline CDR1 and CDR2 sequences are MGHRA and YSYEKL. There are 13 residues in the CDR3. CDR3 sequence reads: CASSQGVAGGYTF. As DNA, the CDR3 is TGCGCCAGCAGCCAAGGCGTAGCGGGGGGCTACACCTTC.

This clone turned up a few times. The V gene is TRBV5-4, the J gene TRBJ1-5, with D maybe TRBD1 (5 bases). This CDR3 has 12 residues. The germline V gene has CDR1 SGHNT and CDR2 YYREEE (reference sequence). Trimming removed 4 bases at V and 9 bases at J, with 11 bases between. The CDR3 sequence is CASSTSGGPQHF. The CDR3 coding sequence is TGTGCCAGCAGCACTTCCGGGGGGCCCCAGCATTTT. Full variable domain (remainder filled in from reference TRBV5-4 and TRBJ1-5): ETGVTQSPTHLIKTRGQQVTLRCSSQSGHNTVSWYQQALGQGPQFIFQYYREEENGRGNFPPRFSGLQFPNYSSELNVNALELDDSALYLCASSTSGGPQHFGDGTRLSIL.

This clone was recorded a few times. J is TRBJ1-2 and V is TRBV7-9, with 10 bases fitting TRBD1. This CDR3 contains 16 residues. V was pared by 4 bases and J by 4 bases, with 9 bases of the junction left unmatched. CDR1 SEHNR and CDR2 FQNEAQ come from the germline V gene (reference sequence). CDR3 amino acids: CASSSLTGGNLYGYTF. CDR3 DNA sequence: TGTGCCAGCAGCTCGCTGACAGGGGGCAATCTCTATGGCTACACCTTC.

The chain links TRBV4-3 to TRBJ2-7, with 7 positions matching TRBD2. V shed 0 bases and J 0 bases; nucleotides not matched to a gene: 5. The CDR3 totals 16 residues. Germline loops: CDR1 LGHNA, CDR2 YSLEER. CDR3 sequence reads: CASSQELAAGSYEQYF. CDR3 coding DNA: TGCGCCAGCAGCCAAGAGCTAGCGGCAGGCTCCTACGAGCAGTACTTC.

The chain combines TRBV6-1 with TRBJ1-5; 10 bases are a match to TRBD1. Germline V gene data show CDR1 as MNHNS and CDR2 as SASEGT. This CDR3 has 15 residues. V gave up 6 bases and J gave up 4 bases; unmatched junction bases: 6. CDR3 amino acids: CASRRDRGGNQPQHF. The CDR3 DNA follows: TGTGCCAGCAGACGGGACAGGGGCGGGAATCAGCCCCAGCATTTT.

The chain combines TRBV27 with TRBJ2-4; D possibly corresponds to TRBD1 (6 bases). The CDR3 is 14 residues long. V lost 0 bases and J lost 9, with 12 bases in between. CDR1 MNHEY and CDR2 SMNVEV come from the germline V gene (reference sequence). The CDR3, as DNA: TGTGCCAGCAGTTTATCGTTGGGGGCACGCATTCAGTACTTC. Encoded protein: CASSLSLGARIQYF.

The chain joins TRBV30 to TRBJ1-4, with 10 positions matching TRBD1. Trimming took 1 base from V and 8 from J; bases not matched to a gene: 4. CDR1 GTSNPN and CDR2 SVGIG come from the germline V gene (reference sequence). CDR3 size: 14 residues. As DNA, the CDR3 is TGTGCCTGGAGTGGGGACAGGGGAGGAGAAAAACTGTTTTTT. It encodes CAWSGDRGGEKLFF.

Here the CDR3 DNA reads TGCAGCGTTCCGATCGGGGGTTCGACTAGCACAGATACGCAGTATTTT. Translation: CSVPIGGSTSTDTQYF. V is TRBV29-1 and J is TRBJ2-3, with a possible D match to TRBD2 (6 bases). Germline values: CDR1 SQVTM, CDR2 ANQGSEA. The CDR3 is 16 amino acids. The V and J ends lost 5 bases and 0 bases respectively, with 18 bases between them.

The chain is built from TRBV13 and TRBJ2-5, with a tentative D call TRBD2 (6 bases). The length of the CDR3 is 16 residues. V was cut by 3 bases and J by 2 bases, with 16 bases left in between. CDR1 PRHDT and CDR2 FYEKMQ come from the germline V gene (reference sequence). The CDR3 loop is CASSFTGERTQETQYF. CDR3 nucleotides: TGTGCCAGCAGCTTTACGGGGGAGCGGACACAAGAGACCCAGTACTTC.

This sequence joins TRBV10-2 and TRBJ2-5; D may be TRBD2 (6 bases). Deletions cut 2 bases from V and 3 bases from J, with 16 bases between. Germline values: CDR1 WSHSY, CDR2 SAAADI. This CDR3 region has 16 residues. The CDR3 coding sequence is TGCGCCAGCAGTGAGCGGGGGAAACGTCGGGAAGAGACCCAGTACTTC. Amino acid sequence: CASSERGKRREETQYF.

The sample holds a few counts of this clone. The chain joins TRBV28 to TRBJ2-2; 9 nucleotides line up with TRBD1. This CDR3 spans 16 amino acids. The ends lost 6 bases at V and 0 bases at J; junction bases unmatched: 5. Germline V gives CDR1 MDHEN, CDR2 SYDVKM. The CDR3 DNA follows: TGTGCCAGCAGACAAGGACAGGGGACGAACACCGGGGAGCTGTTTTTT. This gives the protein CASRQGQGTNTGELFF.

CDR3 region: CASSAGTAYNSPLHF. In nucleotides, the CDR3 is TGTGCCAGCAGCGCAGGGACAGCCTATAATTCACCCCTCCACTTT. The chain uses TRBV7-2 and TRBJ1-6; 7 positions match TRBD1. The germline V gene encodes CDR1 SGHTA and CDR2 FQGNSA. J gave up 2 bases and V 5 bases, and 3 bases lay outside the gene matches. The CDR3 totals 15 residues.

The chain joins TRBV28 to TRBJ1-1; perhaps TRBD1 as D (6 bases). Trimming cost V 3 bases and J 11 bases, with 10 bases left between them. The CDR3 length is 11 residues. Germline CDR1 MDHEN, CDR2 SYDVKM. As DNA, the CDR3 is TGTGCCAGCAGTTTCCGCAGGGGTGCTTTCTTT. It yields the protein CASSFRRGAFF. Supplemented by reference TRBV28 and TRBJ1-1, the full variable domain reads DVKVTQSSRYLVKRTGEKVFLECVQDMDHENMFWYRQDPGLGLRLIYFSYDVKMKEKGDIPEGYSVSREKKERFSLILESASTNQTSMYLCASSFRRGAFFGQGTRLTVV.

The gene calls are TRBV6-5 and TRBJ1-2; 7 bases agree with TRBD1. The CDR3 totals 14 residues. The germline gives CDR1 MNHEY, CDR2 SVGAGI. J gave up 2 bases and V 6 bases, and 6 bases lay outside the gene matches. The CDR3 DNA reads TGTGCCAGCAGACAGACAGGGCTCAACTATGGCTACACCTTC. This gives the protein CASRQTGLNYGYTF.

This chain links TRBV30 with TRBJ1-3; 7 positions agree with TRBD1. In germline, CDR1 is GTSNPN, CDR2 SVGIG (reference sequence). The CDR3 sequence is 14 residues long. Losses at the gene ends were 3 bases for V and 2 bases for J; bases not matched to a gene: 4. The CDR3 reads CAWSRDSPGNTIYF. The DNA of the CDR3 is TGTGCCTGGAGCCGGGACAGTCCTGGAAACACCATATATTTT.

In DNA, the CDR3 is TGTGCCAGCAGTTCTGCCGCAGGGTGGCCTGAAGCTTTCTTT. It translates to CASSSAAGWPEAFF. This chain uses TRBV6-5 with TRBJ1-1; tentative D call: TRBD1 (5 bases). V was clipped by 4 bases and J by 6 bases, with 15 bases between them. The CDR3 is 14 amino acids. Per germline, CDR1 MNHEY and CDR2 SVGAGI.

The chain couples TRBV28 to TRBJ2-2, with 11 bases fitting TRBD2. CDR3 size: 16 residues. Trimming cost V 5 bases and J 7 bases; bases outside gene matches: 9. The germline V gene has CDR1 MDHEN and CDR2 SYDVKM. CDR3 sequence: CASSDDSGRAVGELFF. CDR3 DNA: TGTGCCAGCAGTGACGATAGCGGGAGGGCCGTCGGGGAGCTGTTTTTT.

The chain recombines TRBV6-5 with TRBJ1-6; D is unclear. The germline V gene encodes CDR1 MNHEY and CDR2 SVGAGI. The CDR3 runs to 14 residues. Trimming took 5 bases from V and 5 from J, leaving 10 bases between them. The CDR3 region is CASSADTHNSPLHF. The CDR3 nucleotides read TGTGCCAGCAGTGCCGACACTCATAATTCACCCCTCCACTTT.